This T cell receptor beta chain was obtained from a study of T cell responses to AZD1222 COVID-19 vaccine. Overall study results and limits: The study reported that nearly half of spike-specific TCRs target unmutated variant regions. Donors were largely white British and mainly female; clonal diversity was possibly underestimated.

Using immunoSEQ multiplex PCR, the repertoire was profiled, and TCRdb retains in-frame clones only, with some absent. Among 150,000 or so clones listed, 91% were seen once. The germline V gene encodes CDR1 MNHEY and CDR2 SVGEGT. CDR3 size: 14 residues. V lost 2 bases and J 4 bases, leaving 6 bases between the germline ends. Remarks on this clone: Its antigen is still unknown.

The TCR originated in an adult who received the AZD1222 COVID-19 vaccine. The sample was peripheral blood, taken 28 days after the second AZD1222 dose. The V gene is TRBV6-2 or TRBV6-3, the J gene TRBJ2-6, with D uncertain. In DNA, the CDR3 is TGTGCCAGCAGTTACCGGACCGGGGCCAACGTCCTGACTTTC. Its translation is CASSYRTGANVLTF.